This T cell receptor (beta chain) comes out of a study of human T cells and chemical hapten exposure. Overall study context: There were per-sample TCR yield variations, arising mainly from small pooled library volume differences.

General study findings and limits: Patch test score rose with PT1 expanded TCR count, significant at thresholds 8, 16 and 32, not 4. The immune response of these alopecia patients might not match healthy individuals'.

Of note for this clonotype: Its antigen is undetermined.

From the RACE reads, TCRdb called clonotypes with MiXCR, one entry per CDR3 protein. Of roughly 86,000 distinct CDR3 sequences listed, 8% to 11% are singletons. Time point specified: patch test 1, 2 weeks after DPC sensitization. The treatment: therapeutic diphenylcyclopropenone sensitization with weekly scalp DPC. V gave up 3 bases and J gave up 0 bases, with 15 bases separating them. The CDR3 spans 18 residues. Germline V gives CDR1 SGHTA, CDR2 FQGNSA. The sequencing used whole blood, collected in connection with sensitization to the hapten diphenylcyclopropenone (DPC). The TCR comes from a man aged 35-49 years with alopecia areata. Some clones in this sample may be carry-over from other donors' samples. The genes are TRBV7-2 and TRBJ2-6; no clear D gene. CDR3 protein: CASSLAQTRVSGANVLTF. CDR3 bases: TGTGCCAGCAGCTTGGCCCAAACACGAGTCTCTGGGGCCAACGTCCTGACTTTC. The variable domain in full, with the rest retrieved from reference TRBV7-2 and TRBJ2-6, is GAGVSQSPSNKVTEKGKDVELRCDPISGHTALYWYRQSLGQGLEFLIYFQGNSAPDKSGLPSDRFSAERTGGSVSTLTIQRTQQEDSAVYLCASSLAQTRVSGANVLTFGAGSRLTVL.